The clone carrying this TCR beta chain was counted ten times or more. Each CDR3 protein is one row after TCRdb ran MiXCR on the 5' RACE reads. Of tens of thousands of distinct CDR3 sequences listed, about 3% are singletons. This sample is part of a study of neurological immune-mediated disorders. From germline, CDR1 is SQVTM and CDR2 ANQGSEA. CDR3 size: 12 residues. This chain links TRBV29-1 with TRBJ1-1; D call uncertain. The clonotype originates from a woman aged 30 to 39 with multiple sclerosis. The sequencing sample was made of PBMCs. The CDR3 DNA reads as TGCAGTGCCGGAAGAGACGCGGCTGAAGCTTTCTTT. Its protein is CSAGRDAAEAFF.